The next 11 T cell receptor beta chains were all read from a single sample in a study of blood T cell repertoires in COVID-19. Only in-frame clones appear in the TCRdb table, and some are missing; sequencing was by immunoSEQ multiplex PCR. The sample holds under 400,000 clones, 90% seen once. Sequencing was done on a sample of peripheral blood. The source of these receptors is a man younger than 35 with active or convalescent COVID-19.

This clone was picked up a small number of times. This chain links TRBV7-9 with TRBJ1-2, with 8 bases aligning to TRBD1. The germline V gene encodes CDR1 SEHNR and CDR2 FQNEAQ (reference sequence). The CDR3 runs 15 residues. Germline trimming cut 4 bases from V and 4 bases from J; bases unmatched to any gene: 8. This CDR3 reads CASSWAGGAGYGYTF. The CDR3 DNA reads TGTGCCAGCAGCTGGGCAGGGGGCGCGGGCTATGGCTACACCTTC.

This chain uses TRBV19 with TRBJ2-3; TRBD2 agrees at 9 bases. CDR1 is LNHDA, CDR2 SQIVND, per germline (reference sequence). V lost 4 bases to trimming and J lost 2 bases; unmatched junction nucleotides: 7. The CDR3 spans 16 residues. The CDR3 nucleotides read TGTGCCAGTAGTACTCTTAGCGGGAGCTTCACAGATACGCAGTATTTT. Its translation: CASSTLSGSFTDTQYF.

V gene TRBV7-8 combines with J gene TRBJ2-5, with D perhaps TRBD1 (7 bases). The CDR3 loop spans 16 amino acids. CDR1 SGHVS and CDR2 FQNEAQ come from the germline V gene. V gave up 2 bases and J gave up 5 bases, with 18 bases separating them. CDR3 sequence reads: CASSLRGITGVETQYF. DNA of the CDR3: TGTGCCAGCAGCTTACGGGGGATAACAGGGGTTGAGACCCAGTACTTC.

CDR3 sequence reads: CASSSTSAGGSYGYTF. CDR3 DNA: TGCGCCAGCAGCTCAACCTCCGCGGGAGGTAGCTATGGCTACACCTTC. This sequence joins TRBV5-1 and TRBJ1-2; D remains unclear. The germline gives CDR1 SGHRS, CDR2 YFSETQ. The CDR3 contains 16 residues. Trimming stripped 3 bases from V and 4 bases from J, with 19 bases between.

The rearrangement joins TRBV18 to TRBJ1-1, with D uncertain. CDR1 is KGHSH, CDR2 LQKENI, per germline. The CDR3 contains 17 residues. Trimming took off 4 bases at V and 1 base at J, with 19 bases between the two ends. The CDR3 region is CASSLHSVSLANTEAFF. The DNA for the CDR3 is TGTGCCAGCTCACTCCATTCGGTCTCCCTTGCGAACACTGAAGCTTTCTTT.

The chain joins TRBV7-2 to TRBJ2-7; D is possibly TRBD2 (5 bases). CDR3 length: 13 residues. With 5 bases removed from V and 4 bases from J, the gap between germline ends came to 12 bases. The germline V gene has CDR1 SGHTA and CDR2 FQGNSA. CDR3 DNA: TGTGCCAGCAGCCCCCCGGCGGGTTACGAGCAGTACTTC. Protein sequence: CASSPPAGYEQYF.

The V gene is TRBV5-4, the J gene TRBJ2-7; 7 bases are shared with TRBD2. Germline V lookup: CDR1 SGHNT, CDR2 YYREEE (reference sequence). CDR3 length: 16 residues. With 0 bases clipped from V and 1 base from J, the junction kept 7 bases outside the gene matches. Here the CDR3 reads CASSLGSGGRSYEQYF. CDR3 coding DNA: TGTGCCAGCAGCTTGGGGTCGGGAGGAAGGTCCTACGAGCAGTACTTC.

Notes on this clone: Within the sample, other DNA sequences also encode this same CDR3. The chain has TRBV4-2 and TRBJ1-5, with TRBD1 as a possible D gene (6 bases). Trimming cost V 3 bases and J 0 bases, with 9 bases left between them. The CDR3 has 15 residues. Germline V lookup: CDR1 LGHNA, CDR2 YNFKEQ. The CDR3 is CASSQEQGSNQPQHF. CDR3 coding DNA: TGTGCCAGCAGCCAGGAACAGGGTAGCAATCAGCCCCAGCATTTT.

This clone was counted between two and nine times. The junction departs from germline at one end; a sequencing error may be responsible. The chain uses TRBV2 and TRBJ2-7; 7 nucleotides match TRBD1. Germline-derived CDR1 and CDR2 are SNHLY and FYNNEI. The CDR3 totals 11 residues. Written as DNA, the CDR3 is TGTGCCAGCAGTGAAGCGGGCAGGGGGTCCTTC. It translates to CASSEAGRGSF.

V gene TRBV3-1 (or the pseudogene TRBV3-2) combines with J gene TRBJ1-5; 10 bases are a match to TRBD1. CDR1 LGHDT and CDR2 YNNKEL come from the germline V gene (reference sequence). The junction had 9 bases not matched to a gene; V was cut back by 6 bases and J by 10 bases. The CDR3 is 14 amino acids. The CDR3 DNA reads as TGTGCCAGCAGTCTTGGACAGGGGGGGTCTCCCCAGCATTTT. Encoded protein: CASSLGQGGSPQHF.

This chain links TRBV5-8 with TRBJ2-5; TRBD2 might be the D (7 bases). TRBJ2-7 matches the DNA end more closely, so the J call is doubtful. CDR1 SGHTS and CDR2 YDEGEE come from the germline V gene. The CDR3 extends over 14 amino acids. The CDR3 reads CASIRVGGGLEQYF. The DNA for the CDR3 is TGTGCCAGCATCAGGGTAGGGGGGGGACTCGAGCAGTACTTC.